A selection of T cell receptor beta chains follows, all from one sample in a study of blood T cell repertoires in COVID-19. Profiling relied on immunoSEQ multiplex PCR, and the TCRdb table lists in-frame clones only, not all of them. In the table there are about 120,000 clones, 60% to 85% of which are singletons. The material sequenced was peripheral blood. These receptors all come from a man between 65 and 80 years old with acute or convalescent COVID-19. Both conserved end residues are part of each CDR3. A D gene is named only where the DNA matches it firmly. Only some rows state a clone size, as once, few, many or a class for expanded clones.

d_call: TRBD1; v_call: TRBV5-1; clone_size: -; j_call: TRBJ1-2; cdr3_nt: TGCGCCAGCAGCTTGGCCAACAGGGGAAACTATGGCTACACCTTC; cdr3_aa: CASSLANRGNYGYTF
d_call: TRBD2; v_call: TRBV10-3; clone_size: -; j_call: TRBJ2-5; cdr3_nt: TGTGCCATCAGCGCTAGCGGCGAAGAGACCCAGTACTTC; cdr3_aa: CAISASGEETQYF
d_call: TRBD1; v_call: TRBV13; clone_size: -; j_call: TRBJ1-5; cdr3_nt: TGTGCCAGCAGCAAAACAGGACAGGGGGAGGCCCTTAGCAATCAGCCCCAGCATTTT; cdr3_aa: CASSKTGQGEALSNQPQHF
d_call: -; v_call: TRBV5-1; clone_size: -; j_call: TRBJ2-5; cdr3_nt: TGCGCCAGCAGCTTGAGAGGGGAGACCCAGTACTTC; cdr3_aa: CASSLRGETQYF
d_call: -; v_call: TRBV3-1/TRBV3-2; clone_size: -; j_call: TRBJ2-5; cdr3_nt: TGTGCCAGCAGGAGACGGACACAAGAGACCCAGTACTTC; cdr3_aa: CASRRRTQETQYF
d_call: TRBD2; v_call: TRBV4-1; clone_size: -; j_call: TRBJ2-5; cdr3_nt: TGCGCCAGCAGCCCTACTAGCGCTGGGGAGACCCAGTACTTC; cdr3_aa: CASSPTSAGETQYF
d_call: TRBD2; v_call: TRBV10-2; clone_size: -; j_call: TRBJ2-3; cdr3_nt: TGCGCCAGCAGTGAGGCGGGGGGCCGTACAAATACGCAGTATTTT; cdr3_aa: CASSEAGGRTNTQYF
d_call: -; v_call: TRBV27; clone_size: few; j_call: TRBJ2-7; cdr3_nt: TGTGCCAGCAGTTTATATTTATCCTACGAGCAGTACTTC; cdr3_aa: CASSLYLSYEQYF
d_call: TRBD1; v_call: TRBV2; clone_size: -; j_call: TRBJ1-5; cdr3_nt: TGTGCCAGCAGTGAATTCGGACAGGGGATTCAGCCCCAGCATTTT; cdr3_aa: CASSEFGQGIQPQHF
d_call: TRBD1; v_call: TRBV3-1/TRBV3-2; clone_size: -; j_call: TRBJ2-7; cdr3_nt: TGTGCCAGCAGCCCTCGGACAGGGGACTACGAGCAGTACTTC; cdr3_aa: CASSPRTGDYEQYF
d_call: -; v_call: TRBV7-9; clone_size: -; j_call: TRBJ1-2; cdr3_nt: TGTGCCAGCAGCTTAGTTCCAGGGCCTTCCTATGGCTACACCTTC; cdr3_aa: CASSLVPGPSYGYTF
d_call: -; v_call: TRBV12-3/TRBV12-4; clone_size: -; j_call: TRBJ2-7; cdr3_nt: TGTGCCAGCAGTTTCAGGTACGAGCAGTACTTC; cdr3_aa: CASSFRYEQYF
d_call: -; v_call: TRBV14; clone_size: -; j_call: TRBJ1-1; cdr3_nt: TGTGCCAGCAGCCAAGACTTACAGAGTGAAGCTTTCTTT; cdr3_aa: CASSQDLQSEAFF
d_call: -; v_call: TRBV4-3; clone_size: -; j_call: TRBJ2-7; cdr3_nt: TGCGCCAGCAGCCGGAACCGGGACACTATCGCCTACGAGCAGTACTTC; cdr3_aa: CASSRNRDTIAYEQYF
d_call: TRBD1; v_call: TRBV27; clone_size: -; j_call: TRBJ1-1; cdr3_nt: TGTGCCAGCAGTTCCCCGGGACAGGGGGTCCCCGAAGCTTTCTTT; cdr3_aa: CASSSPGQGVPEAFF
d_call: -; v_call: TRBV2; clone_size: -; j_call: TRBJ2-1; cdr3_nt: TGTGCCAGCAGTGATACGGCGGGGACTTACAATGAGCAGTTCTTC; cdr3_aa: CASSDTAGTYNEQFF
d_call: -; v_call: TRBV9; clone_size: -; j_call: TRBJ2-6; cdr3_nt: TGTGCCAGCAGCCCCCTGGCCAACGTCCTGACTTTC; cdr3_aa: CASSPLANVLTF